This passage covers 21 T cell receptor beta chains from one sample sequenced in a study of shared clonotypes between healthy human individuals. The data were produced by immunoSEQ multiplex PCR, yet TCRdb's version contains in-frame clones alone and is incomplete. The sample consists of roughly 2.5 million clones, approximately 92% of them appearing once. What was sequenced was naive CD4+ T cells sorted from blood. The subset here: CD45RA+ positively selected. Receptors were obtained from a man aged 18 to 30 in good health.

The genes are TRBV27 and TRBJ1-2; D unresolved. CDR1 is MNHEY and CDR2 is SMNVEV in the germline V gene (reference sequence). This CDR3 region has 13 residues. Trimming stripped 3 bases from V and 6 bases from J, with 11 bases between. CDR3 in amino acids: CASSFRDRNGYTF. CDR3 bases: TGTGCCAGCAGTTTCCGAGACCGCAATGGCTACACCTTC.

CDR3 residues: CASGPGGLSYEQYF. Here the CDR3 DNA reads TGTGCTAGTGGTCCTGGGGGGCTCTCCTACGAGCAGTACTTC. The chain has TRBV12-5 and TRBJ2-7, with D perhaps given as TRBD1 or TRBD2 (6 bases each). Germline CDR1 is LGHNT and CDR2 is FRNRAP. This CDR3 is 14 amino acids long. V lost 5 bases and J lost 0, with 11 bases in between. Combining the CDR3 with reference TRBV12-5 and TRBJ2-7 gives the whole variable domain DARVTQTPRHKVTEMGQEVTMRCQPILGHNTVFWYRQTMMQGLELLAYFRNRAPLDDSGMPKDRFSAEMPDATLATLKIQPSEPRDSAVYFCASGPGGLSYEQYFGPGTRLTVT.

This chain joins TRBV5-6 and TRBJ1-2; 7 bases map to TRBD1. V trimming: 6 bases; J trimming: 5 bases; junction bases outside the gene matches: 4. CDR1 and CDR2 (germline): SGHDT, YYEEEE. The CDR3 has 12 residues. The CDR3 loop is CASNLQGYGYTF. The CDR3 region has the DNA TGTGCCAGCAATTTACAGGGGTATGGCTACACCTTC.

The count of this clone is one. The chain carries TRBV25-1 and TRBJ1-2; tentative D call: TRBD1 (5 bases). CDR3 length: 14 residues. V was shortened by 2 bases and J by 8 bases, with 15 bases between the two germline ends. Germline V gives CDR1 MGHDK, CDR2 SYGVNS. CDR3 protein: CASSEGGNRGGYTF. DNA for the CDR3: TGTGCCAGCAGTGAAGGAGGCAATAGGGGCGGCTACACCTTC.

The chain combines TRBV2 with TRBJ2-2, with TRBD1 identical over 9 bases. J was trimmed by 6 bases and V by 5 bases; bases with no gene match: 7. Germline loops: CDR1 SNHLY, CDR2 FYNNEI. CDR3 length: 15 residues. Here the CDR3 reads CASSPDRGGAGELFF. CDR3 DNA: TGTGCCAGCAGTCCCGACAGGGGGGGGGCCGGGGAGCTGTTTTTT.

The chain has TRBV19 and TRBJ1-6, with 10 bases identical to TRBD1. Germline CDR1 reads LNHDA; CDR2 reads SQIVND (reference sequence). The CDR3 is made up of 14 amino acids. V shed 6 bases, J shed 7 bases, and the junction held 3 bases outside the gene matches. The CDR3 sequence: CASRQTGGNSPLHF. CDR3 nucleotides: TGTGCCAGTAGACAGACAGGGGGCAATTCACCCCTCCACTTT.

This chain uses TRBV7-6 with TRBJ1-3, with D possibly being TRBD1 (5 bases). The V gene's germline CDR1 is SGHVS and CDR2 FNYEAQ. The CDR3 loop spans 16 amino acids. The V and J ends lost 0 bases and 0 bases respectively, with 9 bases between them. CDR3: CASSLATGASGNTIYF. The CDR3 coding sequence is TGTGCCAGCAGCTTAGCTACAGGAGCCTCTGGAAACACCATATATTTT.

The chain is built from TRBV25-1 and TRBJ2-5; perhaps TRBD2 as D (6 bases). The CDR3 has 12 residues. The ends were cut back, 5 bases at V and 5 bases at J, with 9 bases in the middle. Germline V gives CDR1 MGHDK, CDR2 SYGVNS. CDR3 nucleotide sequence: TGTGCCAGCAGTCCAGGAGGGGAGACCCAGTACTTC. Protein: CASSPGGETQYF.

Note on this clone: In the same sample, other DNA sequences code for this CDR3. The chain is built from TRBV5-4 and TRBJ2-3; 13 bases align to TRBD2. Trimming at V came to 4 bases and at J to 5 bases, leaving 7 bases not matched to a gene. The CDR3 has 16 amino acids. Looked up from germline, CDR1 is SGHNT and CDR2 is YYREEE (reference sequence). CDR3 protein: CASSPRTSGRGDTQYF. As DNA, the CDR3 is TGTGCCAGCAGCCCACGGACTAGCGGGAGAGGAGATACGCAGTATTTT.

The V and J genes are TRBV5-6 and TRBJ2-2, with D maybe TRBD1 (6 bases). CDR1 is SGHDT and CDR2 is YYEEEE in the germline V gene. This CDR3 region has 14 residues. V was shortened by 4 bases and J by 7 bases, with 14 bases between the two germline ends. In nucleotides, the CDR3 is TGTGCCAGCAGCGCCAACACAGGGAACGGGGAGCTGTTTTTT. Amino acid sequence: CASSANTGNGELFF.

The chain has TRBV12-5 and TRBJ2-3; possible D gene TRBD2, 5 bases. This CDR3 region has 14 residues. Germline V lookup: CDR1 LGHNT, CDR2 FRNRAP. V dropped 3 bases and J dropped 6 bases, with 13 bases sitting between them. The CDR3 protein is CASGLSGTGDTQYF. CDR3 in DNA: TGTGCTAGTGGTTTAAGCGGAACTGGGGATACGCAGTATTTT.

The chain combines TRBV7-2 with TRBJ2-1, with TRBD2 identical over 9 bases. Per germline, CDR1 SGHTA and CDR2 FQGNSA. The CDR3 contains 13 residues. The V segment lost 6 bases and the J segment 12 bases; nucleotides outside the gene matches: 9. The CDR3 sequence is CASRNELAGAQFF. CDR3 DNA sequence: TGTGCCAGCAGGAACGAGTTAGCGGGGGCGCAGTTCTTC.

This sequence joins TRBV5-5 and TRBJ1-5; a weak D match, TRBD1 (5 bases). CDR3 length equals 15 residues. Germline values: CDR1 SGHKS, CDR2 YYEKEE (reference sequence). Trimming removed 0 bases at V and 0 bases at J, with 7 bases between. This CDR3 is CASSLEGASNQPQHF. The CDR3 DNA sequence: TGTGCCAGCAGCTTGGAAGGGGCTAGCAATCAGCCCCAGCATTTT.

A note on this clone: Other DNA sequences in the same sample also yield this CDR3. The rearrangement joins TRBV29-1 to TRBJ2-3, with TRBD1 matching 7 bases. The V and J ends lost 5 bases and 2 bases, in that order; junction bases with no gene match: 4. Per the germline V gene, CDR1 is SQVTM and CDR2 is ANQGSEA. CDR3 length: 13 residues. In DNA, the CDR3 is TGCAGCGTTTGGGGACAGTACACAGATACGCAGTATTTT. Translation gives CSVWGQYTDTQYF.

The CDR3 spells CAWSGGGRNSPLHF. In DNA, the CDR3 is TGTGCCTGGAGTGGGGGGGGCAGAAATTCACCCCTCCACTTT. The chain joins TRBV30 to TRBJ1-6; D might be TRBD1 (6 bases). The CDR3 runs to 14 residues. V was trimmed by 1 base and J by 7 bases, leaving 11 bases between them. Per germline, CDR1 GTSNPN and CDR2 SVGIG (reference sequence).

The chain couples TRBV7-9 to TRBJ2-7; 8 nucleotides match TRBD1. With 2 bases clipped from V and 6 bases from J, the junction kept 6 bases outside the gene matches. Germline V lookup: CDR1 SEHNR, CDR2 FQNEAQ (reference sequence). The CDR3 is 14 amino acids. The CDR3 nucleotides read TGTGCCAGCAGCTTACGGGACAGGTCTTTCGAGCAGTACTTC. Protein: CASSLRDRSFEQYF.

The V and J genes are TRBV28 and TRBJ1-5; D is perhaps TRBD1 (5 bases). The CDR3 loop spans 14 amino acids. V was trimmed by 7 bases and J by 6 bases, leaving 16 bases between them. Germline V CDR1 and CDR2: MDHEN, SYDVKM. The CDR3 spells CASTVRRDIQPQHF. For the CDR3, the DNA is TGTGCCAGCACGGTCCGCAGGGATATTCAGCCCCAGCATTTT.

The chain links TRBV6-5 to TRBJ1-1, with D possibly TRBD1 on 6 matching bases. CDR3 length: 15 amino acids. The germline gives CDR1 MNHEY, CDR2 SVGAGI. V lost 6 bases and J lost 5, with 19 bases in between. The CDR3 reads CASSPPGGGGTEAFF. DNA for the CDR3: TGTGCCAGCAGCCCACCCGGGGGGGGCGGAACTGAAGCTTTCTTT.

The table lists this clone with a count of one. The chain employs TRBV7-2 and TRBJ2-7; D may be TRBD2 (6 bases). Trimming removed 1 base at V and 6 bases at J, with 7 bases between. CDR3 length: 12 residues. Germline V CDR1 and CDR2: SGHTA, FQGNSA. The CDR3 loop is CASSLDGSEQYF. Written as DNA, the CDR3 is TGTGCCAGCAGCTTAGACGGGAGCGAGCAGTACTTC.

V is TRBV5-4 and J is TRBJ2-5, with 8 bases identical to TRBD1. Per the germline V gene, CDR1 is SGHNT and CDR2 is YYREEE (reference sequence). The CDR3 sequence is 16 residues long. Losses at the gene ends were 3 bases for V and 1 base for J; bases not matched to a gene: 8. In DNA, the CDR3 is TGTGCCAGCAGCTCCGCGCGGGACAGGATCCAAGAGACCCAGTACTTC. Translation gives CASSSARDRIQETQYF.

This clone has just a few counts. The chain joins TRBV19 to TRBJ1-1, with a weak D call TRBD1 (5 bases). The CDR3 loop spans 12 amino acids. Germline V gives CDR1 LNHDA, CDR2 SQIVND (reference sequence). Trimming removed 5 bases from V and 10 bases from J, with 14 bases in between. CDR3 in amino acids: CASSARLGGAFF. CDR3 in DNA: TGTGCCAGTAGTGCGAGACTGGGGGGAGCTTTCTTT.